What follows are 17 T cell receptor beta chains derived from one specimen sequenced in a study of T cells after yellow fever vaccination. TCRdb used MiXCR to reprocess the 5' RACE reads, holding one entry per CDR3 protein. The repertoire has about 340,000 distinct CDR3 sequences, 3% to 4.5% of them found once; the top ten carry approximately 24%. This specimen was PBMCs, taken 5 days after the yellow fever booster vaccination. These TCRs come from a man between 18 and 35 years old who received the YFV17D yellow fever vaccine.

This clonotype occurred a few times. V gene TRBV19 combines with J gene TRBJ1-5, with TRBD1 identical over 7 bases. V was clipped by 5 bases and J by 0 bases; unmatched bases: 4. The CDR3 is 15 amino acids. Germline V gene data show CDR1 as LNHDA and CDR2 as SQIVND (reference sequence). The CDR3 sequence is CASSREGASNQPQHF. CDR3 in DNA: TGTGCCAGTAGTCGAGAGGGGGCTAGCAATCAGCCCCAGCATTTT.

This clonotype was picked up many times. The chain carries TRBV7-9 and TRBJ2-5; the D gene could be TRBD1 or TRBD2 (5 bases each). CDR3 length equals 14 residues. The germline gives CDR1 SEHNR, CDR2 FQNEAQ (reference sequence). V lost 3 bases and J 2 bases, leaving 10 bases between the germline ends. This CDR3 is CASSFGAFQETQYF. The CDR3 DNA reads as TGTGCCAGCAGCTTCGGGGCTTTTCAAGAGACCCAGTACTTC.

This clonotype has a count of ten or more. This chain links TRBV6-6 with TRBJ1-6; perhaps TRBD1 as D (5 bases). The V and J ends lost 5 bases and 14 bases respectively, with 22 bases between them. CDR1 MNHNY and CDR2 SVGAGI come from the germline V gene (reference sequence). The CDR3 spans 15 residues. The CDR3, as DNA: TGTGCCAGCAGTGTCATGACAGCATGGGCCGGAGCCCTCCACTTT. Translation gives CASSVMTAWAGALHF.

This clonotype was observed many times. The chain has TRBV7-2 and TRBJ1-5, with 9 bases that match TRBD1. V lost 5 bases, J lost 5 bases, and 4 bases stayed unmatched. The CDR3 has 14 amino acids. Germline V CDR1 and CDR2: SGHTA, FQGNSA. The CDR3, as DNA: TGTGCCAGCAGCCGGGGACAGGGCTATCAGCCCCAGCATTTT. It yields the protein CASSRGQGYQPQHF.

CDR3 DNA: TGCAGTGCTGCTCTCTTGGTTCCTTATTCACCCCTCCACTTT. Encoded protein: CSAALLVPYSPLHF. The rearrangement joins TRBV20-1 to TRBJ1-6; D unclear. This CDR3 contains 14 residues. Per the germline V gene, CDR1 is DFQATT and CDR2 is SNEGSKA (reference sequence). The V gene lost 5 bases and the J gene lost 8 bases, with 16 bases spanning the gap.

This clonotype was counted ten times or more. The chain uses TRBV7-6 and TRBJ2-7, with a tentative D call TRBD1 (5 bases). The CDR3 totals 15 residues. V lost 1 base, J lost 3 bases, and 13 bases lay in between. The germline gives CDR1 SGHVS, CDR2 FNYEAQ. The CDR3 sequence: CASSLGQEGVYEQYV. CDR3 coding DNA: TGTGCCAGCAGCTTAGGGCAGGAAGGGGTCTACGAGCAGTACGTC.

The chain is built from TRBV12-3 or TRBV12-4 and TRBJ2-2; 9 positions match TRBD1. CDR3 length: 15 amino acids. Trimming removed 3 bases from V and 4 bases from J; junction bases left unmatched: 3. CDR3 in DNA: TGTGCCAGCAGTTTGTGGGGACAGGGCACCGGGGAGCTGTTTTTT. It is translated as CASSLWGQGTGELFF.

The J gene is TRBJ2-7, the V gene TRBV28; D perhaps matches TRBD2 (6 bases). Deletions cut 6 bases from V and 0 bases from J, with 15 bases between. Germline V lookup: CDR1 MDHEN, CDR2 SYDVKM. The CDR3 contains 15 residues. CDR3 DNA: TGTGCCAGCAGGCGGGACTCCTCGAGCTCCTACGAGCAGTACTTC. Translating it yields CASRRDSSSSYEQYF.

This clonotype was detected many times. The V and J genes are TRBV5-1 and TRBJ2-1; D is ambiguous. CDR3 length equals 14 residues. Germline loops: CDR1 SGHRS, CDR2 YFSETQ. V lost 0 bases and J lost 10, with 14 bases in between. The CDR3 nucleotides are TGCGCCAGCAGCTTGGTTGATCTTTTTCGGGAGCAGTTCTTC. Translated: CASSLVDLFREQFF.

This clonotype was recorded a few times. V usage is TRBV4-1 and J usage is TRBJ2-1, with D hard to call. V shed 0 bases and J shed 8 bases, with 8 bases lying between them. Germline CDR1 is MGHRA and CDR2 is YSYEKL. CDR3 size: 13 residues. The CDR3 bases are TGCGCCAGCAGCCAAGATTTATCCGATGAGCAGTTCTTC. This codes for CASSQDLSDEQFF.

The gene calls are TRBV20-1 and TRBJ2-3; 9 nucleotides align to TRBD1. CDR1 is DFQATT and CDR2 is SNEGSKA in the germline V gene (reference sequence). The V gene end was trimmed by 3 bases and the J gene end by 9 bases; junction bases not matched to a gene: 4. This CDR3 comprises 12 residues. CDR3 sequence (DNA): TGCAGTGCTAGCACAGGGGGCTGGACGCAGTATTTT. The encoded protein is CSASTGGWTQYF.

This clonotype appeared a few times. The chain is built from TRBV20-1 and TRBJ1-2; D is unresolved. This CDR3 contains 11 residues. V was trimmed by 0 bases and J by 5 bases, leaving 4 bases between them. Germline loops: CDR1 DFQATT, CDR2 SNEGSKA (reference sequence). CDR3 residues: CSAREGYGYTF. The CDR3 DNA reads as TGCAGTGCTAGAGAGGGTTATGGCTACACCTTC.

This clonotype was observed a handful of times. This rearrangement joins TRBV11-2 to TRBJ2-1, with D possibly matching TRBD2 (7 bases). CDR1 is SGHAT, CDR2 FQNNGV, per germline. The CDR3 runs 16 residues. Between the trimmed V and J ends, which lost 6 bases and 4 bases, there was a span of 19 bases. The CDR3, as DNA: TGTGCCAGCAGAAGGTTGGGGGGGGGCCTGTACAATGAGCAGTTCTTC. This sequence encodes CASRRLGGGLYNEQFF.

This clonotype showed up just a few times. The rearrangement uses TRBV20-1 and TRBJ1-1, with no clear D. Germline V gene lookup returns CDR1 DFQATT and CDR2 SNEGSKA (reference sequence). The length of the CDR3 is 13 residues. V lost 2 bases, J lost 3 bases, and 10 bases lay in between. The CDR3 DNA reads TGCAGTGCTAGACCCCTTCGGCACACTGAAGCTTTCTTT. Translation: CSARPLRHTEAFF.

The gene calls are TRBV7-3 and TRBJ2-3; 7 positions match TRBD2. The CDR3 length is 15 residues. CDR1 is SGHTA, CDR2 FQGTGA, per germline. V lost 1 base to trimming and J lost 6 bases; unmatched junction nucleotides: 7. The CDR3 sequence: CASSLKVGRWDTQYF. Here the CDR3 DNA reads TGTGCCAGCAGCTTAAAGGTCGGGAGGTGGGATACGCAGTATTTT. Using reference TRBV7-3 and TRBJ2-3 for the parts outside the CDR3, the full variable domain is GAGVSQTPSNKVTEKGKYVELRCDPISGHTALYWYRQSLGQGPEFLIYFQGTGAADDSGLPNDRFFAVRPEGSVSTLKIQRTERGDSAVYLCASSLKVGRWDTQYFGPGTRLTVL.

Ten or more counts support this clonotype. This chain joins TRBV7-9 and TRBJ2-6; no clear D. The V gene's germline CDR1 is SEHNR and CDR2 FQNEAQ (reference sequence). This CDR3 comprises 19 residues. The V end was cut by 1 base, the J end by 2 bases, with 18 bases between. The CDR3 region is CASSLGSVTPRAGANVLTF. For the CDR3, the DNA is TGTGCCAGCAGCTTAGGATCGGTGACTCCACGCGCTGGGGCCAACGTCCTGACTTTC.

This clonotype was picked up many times. V gene TRBV6-5 combines with J gene TRBJ2-3, with 7 bases that match TRBD1. This CDR3 has 15 residues. Per germline, CDR1 MNHEY and CDR2 SVGAGI. V lost 6 bases to trimming and J lost 2 bases; unmatched junction nucleotides: 8. CDR3 DNA sequence: TGTGCCAGCAGCCGCACAGGGGTCCTCACAGATACGCAGTATTTT. It codes for CASSRTGVLTDTQYF.